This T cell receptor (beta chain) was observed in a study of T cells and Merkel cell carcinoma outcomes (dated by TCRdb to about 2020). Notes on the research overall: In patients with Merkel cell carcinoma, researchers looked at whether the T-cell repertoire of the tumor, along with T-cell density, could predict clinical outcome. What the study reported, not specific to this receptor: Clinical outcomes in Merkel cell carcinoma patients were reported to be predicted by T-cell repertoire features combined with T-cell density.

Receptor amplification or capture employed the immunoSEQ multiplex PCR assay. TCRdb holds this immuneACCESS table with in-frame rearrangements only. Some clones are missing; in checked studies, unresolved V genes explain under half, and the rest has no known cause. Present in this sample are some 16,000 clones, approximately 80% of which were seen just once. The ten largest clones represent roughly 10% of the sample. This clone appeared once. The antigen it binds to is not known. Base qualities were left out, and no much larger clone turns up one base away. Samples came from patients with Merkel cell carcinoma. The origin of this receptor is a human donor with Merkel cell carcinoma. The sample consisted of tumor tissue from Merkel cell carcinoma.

The CDR3: CASSPEGLGNQPQHF. DNA sequence: TGTGCCAGCTCCCCGGAGGGGCTCGGCAATCAGCCCCAGCATTTT. The rearrangement combines TRBV18 with TRBJ1-5, and perhaps TRBD1 as D gene, on 5 matching bases. Per the germline V gene, KGHSH is the CDR1 and LQKENI is the CDR2. Reading from cysteine to phenylalanine, the CDR3 counts 15 amino acids. The CDR3 DNA has 45 bases and is translated from base 1. Between the V and J ends, shortened by 6 bases and 2 bases respectively, the junction contains 14 bases.